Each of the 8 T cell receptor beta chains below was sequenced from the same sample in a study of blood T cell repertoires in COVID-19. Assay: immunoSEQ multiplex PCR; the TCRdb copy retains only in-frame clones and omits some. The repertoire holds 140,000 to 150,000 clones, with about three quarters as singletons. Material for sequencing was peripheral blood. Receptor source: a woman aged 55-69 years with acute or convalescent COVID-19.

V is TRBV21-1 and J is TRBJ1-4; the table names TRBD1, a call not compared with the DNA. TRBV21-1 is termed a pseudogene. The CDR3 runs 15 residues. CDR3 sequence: CASSKVGSTNEKLFF. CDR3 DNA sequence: TGTGCCAGCAGCAAAGTTGGCTCAACTAATGAAAAACTGTTTTTT.

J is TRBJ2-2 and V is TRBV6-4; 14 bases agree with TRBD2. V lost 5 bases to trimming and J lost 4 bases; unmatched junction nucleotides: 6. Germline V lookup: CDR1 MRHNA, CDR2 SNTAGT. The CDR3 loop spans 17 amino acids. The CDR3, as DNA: TGTGCCAGCAGTCGCGGGACTAGCGGGAGTGGCACCGGGGAGCTGTTTTTT. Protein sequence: CASSRGTSGSGTGELFF.

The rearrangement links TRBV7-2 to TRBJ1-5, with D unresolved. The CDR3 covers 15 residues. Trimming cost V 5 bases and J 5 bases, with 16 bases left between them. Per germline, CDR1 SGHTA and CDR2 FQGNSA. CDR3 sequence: CASSRGMEVHQPQHF. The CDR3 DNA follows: TGTGCCAGCAGCCGCGGGATGGAGGTACATCAGCCCCAGCATTTT.

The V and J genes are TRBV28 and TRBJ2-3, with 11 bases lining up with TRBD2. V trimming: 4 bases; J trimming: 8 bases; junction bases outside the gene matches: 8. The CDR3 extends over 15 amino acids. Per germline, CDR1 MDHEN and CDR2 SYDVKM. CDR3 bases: TGTGCCAGCAGTTCCTTAGCGGGAGGGCAGGGTACGCAGTATTTT. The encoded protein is CASSSLAGGQGTQYF.

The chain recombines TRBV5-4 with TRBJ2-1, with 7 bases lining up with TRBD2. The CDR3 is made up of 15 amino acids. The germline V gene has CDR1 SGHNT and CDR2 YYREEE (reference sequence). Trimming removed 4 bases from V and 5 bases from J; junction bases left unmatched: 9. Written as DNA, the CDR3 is TGTGCCAGCAGCCCTCCTGGCGGGAGAAACAATGAGCAGTTCTTC. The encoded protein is CASSPPGGRNNEQFF.

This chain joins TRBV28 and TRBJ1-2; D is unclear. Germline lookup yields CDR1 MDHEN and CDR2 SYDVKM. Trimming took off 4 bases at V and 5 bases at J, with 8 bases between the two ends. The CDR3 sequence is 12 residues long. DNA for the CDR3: TGTGCCAGCAGTTCAACCCAGTATGGCTACACCTTC. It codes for CASSSTQYGYTF.

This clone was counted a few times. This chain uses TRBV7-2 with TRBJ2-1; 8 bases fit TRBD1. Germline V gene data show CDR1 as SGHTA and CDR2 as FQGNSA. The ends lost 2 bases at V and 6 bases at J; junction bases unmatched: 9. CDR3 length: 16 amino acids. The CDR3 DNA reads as TGTGCCAGCAGCTTAATTCGAGGCAGGGGGCTCAATGAGCAGTTCTTC. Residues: CASSLIRGRGLNEQFF.

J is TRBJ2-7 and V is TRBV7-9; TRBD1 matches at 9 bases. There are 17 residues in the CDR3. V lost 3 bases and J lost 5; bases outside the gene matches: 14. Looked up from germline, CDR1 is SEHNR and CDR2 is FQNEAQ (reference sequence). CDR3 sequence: CASSFRSGTGNRNEQYF. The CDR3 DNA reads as TGTGCCAGCAGCTTTAGATCCGGGACAGGGAATCGAAACGAGCAGTACTTC.